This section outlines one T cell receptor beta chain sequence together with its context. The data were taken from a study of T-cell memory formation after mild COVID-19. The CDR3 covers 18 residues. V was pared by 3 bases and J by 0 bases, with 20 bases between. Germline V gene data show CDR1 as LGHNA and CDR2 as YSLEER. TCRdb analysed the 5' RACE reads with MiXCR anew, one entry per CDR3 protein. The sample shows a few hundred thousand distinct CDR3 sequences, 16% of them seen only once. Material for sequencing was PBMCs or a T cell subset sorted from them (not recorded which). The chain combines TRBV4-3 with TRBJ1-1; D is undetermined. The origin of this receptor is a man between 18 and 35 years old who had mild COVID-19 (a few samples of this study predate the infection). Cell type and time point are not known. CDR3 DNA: TGCGCCAGCAGCCAGGCTCCCGGGCATAACATCATGAACACTGAAGCTTTCTTT. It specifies CASSQAPGHNIMNTEAFF.